One and the same sample provided the 27 T cell receptor beta chains below, sequenced in a study of blood T cell repertoires in COVID-19. TCRdb's copy holds only in-frame clones and misses some; the assay was immunoSEQ multiplex PCR. The sample has over 150,000 clones; roughly 80% are singletons. Sequenced material: peripheral blood. These receptors originate from a human donor in a cohort sampled during active COVID-19.

The genes are TRBV7-9 and TRBJ2-1; D might be TRBD1 (5 bases). Germline loops: CDR1 SEHNR, CDR2 FQNEAQ (reference sequence). Deletions cut 0 bases from V and 4 bases from J, with 10 bases between. The CDR3 runs to 15 residues. The CDR3 sequence is CASSLAVGVYNEQFF. In DNA form, the CDR3 reads TGTGCCAGCAGCTTAGCGGTAGGGGTATACAATGAGCAGTTCTTC.

The chain uses TRBV6-5 and TRBJ2-7; TRBD2 matches 8 bases. Germline lookup yields CDR1 MNHEY and CDR2 SVGAGI. CDR3 size: 15 residues. J gave up 1 base and V 0 bases, and 2 bases lay outside the gene matches. The CDR3 coding sequence is TGTGCCAGCAGTTACTCGCCTAGCGGGTCCTACGAGCAGTACTTC. Protein sequence: CASSYSPSGSYEQYF.

J is TRBJ2-7 and V is TRBV5-1; 7 bases are a match to TRBD1. V was clipped by 1 base and J by 2 bases; unmatched bases: 18. The CDR3 has 19 amino acids. Germline assignment: CDR1 SGHRS and CDR2 YFSETQ. CDR3 loop: CASSLNRVGAGTVAYEQYF. As DNA, the CDR3 is TGCGCCAGCAGCTTGAATCGAGTCGGGGCCGGGACAGTGGCCTACGAGCAGTACTTC. The full variable domain, in which reference TRBV5-1 and TRBJ2-7 provide the parts outside the CDR3, is KAGVTQTPRYLIKTRGQQVTLSCSPISGHRSVSWYQQTPGQGLQFLFEYFSETQRNKGNFPGRFSGRQFSNSRSEMNVSTLELGDSALYLCASSLNRVGAGTVAYEQYFGPGTRLTVT.

The rearrangement joins TRBV21-1 to TRBJ2-1; the DNA was not used to check the table's D call, TRBD2. TRBV21-1 is a known pseudogene. The CDR3 covers 18 residues. The CDR3 reads CASSNPSFSASSYNEQFF. CDR3 in DNA: TGTGCCAGCAGCAATCCCTCCTTTAGCGCGAGCTCCTACAATGAGCAGTTCTTC.

CDR3 protein: CASSVGGQGPNEQFF. As DNA, the CDR3 is TGTGCCAGCAGCGTAGGGGGACAGGGGCCCAATGAGCAGTTCTTC. This chain links TRBV9 with TRBJ2-1; 10 nucleotides line up with TRBD1. This CDR3 comprises 15 residues. Germline CDR1 and CDR2: SGDLS and YYNGEE. With V trimmed by 0 bases and J by 6 bases, 3 bases remained unmatched.

A few counts support this clone. In nucleotides, the CDR3 is TGTGCCAGCAGCTCCGACAGGTCCCATTCACCCCTCCACTTT. Translation gives CASSSDRSHSPLHF. V is TRBV7-8 and J is TRBJ1-6; a possible D gene is TRBD1 (6 bases). Germline V gene data show CDR1 as SGHVS and CDR2 as FQNEAQ. The CDR3 runs 14 residues. V dropped 4 bases and J dropped 8 bases, with 12 bases sitting between them.

The V call is TRBV2, the J call TRBJ1-3, with TRBD1 identical over 8 bases. Germline assignment: CDR1 SNHLY and CDR2 FYNNEI. The CDR3 contains 15 residues. V trimming: 4 bases; J trimming: 4 bases; junction bases outside the gene matches: 6. CDR3 DNA: TGTGCCAGCAGTGCACTAGACAGGGGCGGAAACACCATATATTTT. Its translation: CASSALDRGGNTIYF.

The V gene is TRBV6-4, the J gene TRBJ2-2; the D gene is possibly TRBD2 (5 bases). CDR1 is MRHNA and CDR2 is SNTAGT in the germline V gene. V lost 0 bases and J 6 bases, leaving 23 bases between the germline ends. This CDR3 region has 19 residues. The CDR3 is CASSDSGPSHLSHPGELFF. In DNA, the CDR3 is TGTGCCAGCAGTGACTCAGGGCCTAGCCACCTGAGTCATCCCGGGGAGCTGTTTTTT.

The chain is built from TRBV12-5 and TRBJ1-6, with D tentatively TRBD1 (6 bases). CDR3 length equals 15 residues. The germline V and J ends were trimmed by 1 base and 7 bases, with 11 bases remaining between them. The germline V gene encodes CDR1 LGHNT and CDR2 FRNRAP. CDR3: CASGLGRGGNSPLHF. The CDR3 DNA sequence: TGTGCTAGTGGTTTGGGGAGGGGGGGCAATTCACCCCTCCACTTT.

The chain has TRBV5-1 and TRBJ2-1, with a possible D match to TRBD1 (6 bases). The germline gives CDR1 SGHRS, CDR2 YFSETQ. Trimming pared 4 bases from V and 5 bases from J, leaving 13 bases between. This CDR3 comprises 14 residues. In nucleotides, the CDR3 is TGCGCCAGCAGCAGTGGGGGCTTTAACAATGAGCAGTTCTTC. Protein product: CASSSGGFNNEQFF.

J is TRBJ2-7 and V is TRBV27; D perhaps matches TRBD2 (6 bases). This CDR3 region has 14 residues. Germline lookup yields CDR1 MNHEY and CDR2 SMNVEV (reference sequence). Trimming cost V 5 bases and J 1 base, with 12 bases left between them. CDR3 bases: TGTGCCAGCAGTCGGGACGGGAGTTCCTACGAGCAGTACTTC. Amino acid sequence: CASSRDGSSYEQYF.

V and J are TRBV3-1 (or the pseudogene TRBV3-2) and TRBJ1-2; D is unresolved. The CDR3 has 11 amino acids. CDR1 is LGHDT, CDR2 YNNKEL, per germline (reference sequence). V was pared by 5 bases and J by 2 bases, with 3 bases between. CDR3 sequence: CASSLNYGYTF. The CDR3, as DNA: TGTGCCAGCAGCTTAAACTATGGCTACACCTTC.

The chain carries TRBV7-9 and TRBJ1-4, with unresolved D. Germline CDR1 and CDR2: SEHNR and FQNEAQ (reference sequence). There are 15 residues in the CDR3. Trimming stripped 2 bases from V and 5 bases from J, with 12 bases between. The CDR3 region is CASSLLGVRNEKLFF. In nucleotides, the CDR3 is TGTGCCAGCAGCTTATTGGGAGTGCGGAATGAAAAACTGTTTTTT.

This clone appeared once. The V gene is TRBV4-1, the J gene TRBJ2-7; 8 positions match TRBD2. Trimming took 3 bases from V and 4 from J; bases not matched to a gene: 8. The CDR3 has 15 residues. The germline CDR1 and CDR2 sequences are MGHRA and YSYEKL. CDR3 protein: CASSHQGLERYEQYF. CDR3 coding DNA: TGCGCCAGCAGCCACCAGGGACTAGAGAGATACGAGCAGTACTTC.

In this sample, this clone turned up once. The chain has TRBV27 and TRBJ2-1, with TRBD2 matching 7 bases. The V gene's germline CDR1 is MNHEY and CDR2 SMNVEV (reference sequence). Germline trimming cut 3 bases from V and 7 bases from J; bases unmatched to any gene: 3. The CDR3 is 13 residues long. CDR3 nucleotides: TGTGCCAGCAGTTTCGGGGGAGGGAATGAGCAGTTCTTC. It yields the protein CASSFGGGNEQFF.

The V and J genes are TRBV27 and TRBJ2-7; 7 bases align to TRBD1. Trimming cost V 6 bases and J 2 bases; bases outside gene matches: 4. CDR1 is MNHEY, CDR2 SMNVEV, per germline (reference sequence). CDR3 length: 13 amino acids. The CDR3: CASRGDSTYEQYF. In DNA, the CDR3 is TGTGCCAGCAGGGGGGACAGCACCTACGAGCAGTACTTC.

This clone appeared a single time. V is TRBV18 and J is TRBJ2-7; TRBD2 agrees at 10 bases. Trimming at V came to 3 bases and at J to 2 bases, leaving 10 bases not matched to a gene. The CDR3 has 17 residues. Germline V CDR1 and CDR2: KGHSH, LQKENI. CDR3 residues: CASSPPVGSGGAYEQYF. DNA of the CDR3: TGTGCCAGCTCACCGCCGGTTGGCAGCGGGGGGGCCTACGAGCAGTACTTC.

This sequence joins TRBV7-8 and TRBJ1-1, with 11 nucleotides matching TRBD1. This CDR3 contains 17 residues. CDR1 is SGHVS, CDR2 FQNEAQ, per germline. V lost 5 bases to trimming and J lost 4 bases; unmatched junction nucleotides: 12. For the CDR3, the DNA is TGTGCCAGCAGCCGCCTGGACAGGGGGCTGCTGGGCACTGAAGCTTTCTTT. Protein sequence: CASSRLDRGLLGTEAFF.

This chain joins TRBV7-2 and TRBJ1-6; D gene uncertain. V lost 1 base, J lost 7 bases, and 8 bases lay in between. Germline V lookup: CDR1 SGHTA, CDR2 FQGNSA. The CDR3 consists of 14 residues. CDR3 region: CASSLGARNSPLHF. In nucleotides, the CDR3 is TGTGCCAGCAGCTTAGGCGCCCGAAATTCACCCCTCCACTTT. Drawing the rest from reference TRBV7-2 and TRBJ1-6, the complete variable domain is GAGVSQSPSNKVTEKGKDVELRCDPISGHTALYWYRQSLGQGLEFLIYFQGNSAPDKSGLPSDRFSAERTGGSVSTLTIQRTQQEDSAVYLCASSLGARNSPLHFGNGTRLTVT.

This chain links TRBV19 with TRBJ1-5; 7 bases are a match to TRBD1. CDR3 length equals 17 residues. Germline loops: CDR1 LNHDA, CDR2 SQIVND (reference sequence). The ends lost 6 bases at V and 2 bases at J; junction bases unmatched: 13. CDR3 residues: CASSRGSPTWGNQPQHF. DNA for the CDR3: TGTGCCAGTAGCAGGGGGAGCCCTACTTGGGGCAATCAGCCCCAGCATTTT.

The V gene is TRBV27, the J gene TRBJ2-2; TRBD1 is a possible D gene (5 bases). Germline V CDR1 and CDR2: MNHEY, SMNVEV (reference sequence). Trimming left V 7 bases short and J 0 bases short, with 18 bases between. The CDR3 extends over 17 amino acids. CDR3 DNA: TGTGCCAGCACCAAGGACAAGACCCCGACGAACACCGGGGAGCTGTTTTTT. This translates into CASTKDKTPTNTGELFF.

This rearrangement joins TRBV2 to TRBJ2-1, with a weak D call TRBD2 (6 bases). Germline V CDR1 and CDR2: SNHLY, FYNNEI. The CDR3 totals 16 residues. V lost 4 bases to trimming and J lost 2 bases, with 15 bases between them. The CDR3 spells CASSGPSVNPYNEQFF. As DNA, the CDR3 is TGTGCCAGCAGTGGACCTAGCGTCAACCCCTACAATGAGCAGTTCTTC. The full variable domain, its missing parts supplied by reference TRBV2 and TRBJ2-1, is EPEVTQTPSHQVTQMGQEVILRCVPISNHLYFYWYRQILGQKVEFLVSFYNNEISEKSEIFDDQFSVERPDGSNFTLKIRSTKLEDSAMYFCASSGPSVNPYNEQFFGPGTRLTVL.

The gene calls are TRBV19 and TRBJ1-5; possibly TRBD1 for D (5 bases). V dropped 4 bases and J dropped 3 bases, with 13 bases sitting between them. Germline V CDR1 and CDR2: LNHDA, SQIVND (reference sequence). The CDR3 extends over 15 amino acids. CDR3 nucleotide sequence: TGTGCCAGTAGTACGGGGGACGGAAACAATCAGCCCCAGCATTTT. It codes for CASSTGDGNNQPQHF.

This clone was seen just once. The chain is built from TRBV10-2 and TRBJ1-1, with D perhaps TRBD1 (6 bases). This CDR3 is built from 12 residues. V lost 4 bases and J 5 bases, leaving 8 bases between the germline ends. Germline CDR1 reads WSHSY; CDR2 reads SAAADI. CDR3 sequence (DNA): TGCGCCAGCAGTGCAGGGGTGACTGAAGCTTTCTTT. Protein sequence: CASSAGVTEAFF.

This clone was counted only a few times. The CDR3 sequence: CASRGRGWGAFF. The CDR3 region has the DNA TGTGCCAGCAGGGGTAGAGGGTGGGGAGCTTTCTTT. The chain combines TRBV7-9 with TRBJ1-1; D unresolved. Per germline, CDR1 SEHNR and CDR2 FQNEAQ (reference sequence). V was clipped by 6 bases and J by 10 bases, with 15 bases between them. The CDR3 spans 12 residues.

V usage is TRBV7-9 and J usage is TRBJ1-6; D may be TRBD1 (5 bases). Germline V lookup: CDR1 SEHNR, CDR2 FQNEAQ (reference sequence). Trimming took 5 bases from V and 6 from J, leaving 11 bases between them. The CDR3 runs 14 residues. CDR3 residues: CASSPQGTNSPLHF. Written as DNA, the CDR3 is TGTGCCAGCAGCCCCCAGGGTACTAATTCACCCCTCCACTTT.

The rearrangement links TRBV9 to TRBJ2-7; TRBD1 matches at 7 bases. The CDR3 totals 12 residues. J gave up 5 bases and V 3 bases, and 2 bases lay outside the gene matches. Germline loops: CDR1 SGDLS, CDR2 YYNGEE. The DNA of the CDR3 is TGTGCCAGCAGCGCGACAGGGAACGAGCAGTACTTC. Its protein is CASSATGNEQYF.